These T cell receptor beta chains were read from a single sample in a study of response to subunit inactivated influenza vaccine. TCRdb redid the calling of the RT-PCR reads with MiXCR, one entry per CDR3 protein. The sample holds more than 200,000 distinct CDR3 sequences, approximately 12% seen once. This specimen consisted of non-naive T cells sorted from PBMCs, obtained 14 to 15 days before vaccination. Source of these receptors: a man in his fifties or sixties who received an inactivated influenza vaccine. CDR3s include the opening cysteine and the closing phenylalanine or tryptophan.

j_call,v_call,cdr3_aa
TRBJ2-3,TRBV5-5,CASSSWGVSTDTQYF
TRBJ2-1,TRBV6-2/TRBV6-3,CASRRQGSSYNEQFF
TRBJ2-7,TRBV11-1,CASSLGSGGIDRPYEQYF
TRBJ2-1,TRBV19,CASSALAGTYNEQFF
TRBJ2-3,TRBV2,CASSLQGARTDTQYF
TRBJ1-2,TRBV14,CASSETGIVTLGYTF
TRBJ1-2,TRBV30,CAWARQAGGYTF
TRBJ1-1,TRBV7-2,CASSQVFPEAFF
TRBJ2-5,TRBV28,CASTTTGGGPTGTQYF
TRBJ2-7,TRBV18,CASSPQSGGYSYEQYF
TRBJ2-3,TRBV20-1,CRTRGVGTDTQYF
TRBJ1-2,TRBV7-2,CASSLGQGRGYTF
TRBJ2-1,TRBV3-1,CASSGPGGQFF
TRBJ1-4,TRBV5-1,CASSPGGLREKLFF
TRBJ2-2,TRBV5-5,CASSLGQGGAGELFF
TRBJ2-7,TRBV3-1,CASSQTNRPSYEQYF
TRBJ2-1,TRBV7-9,CASSSHSLPNEQFF
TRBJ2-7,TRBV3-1,CASSPPADYYEQYF
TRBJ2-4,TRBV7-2,CASSLGQTKNIQYF
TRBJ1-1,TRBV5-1,CASIPDGVDEAFF
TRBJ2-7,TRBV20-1,CSAPDATTYEQYF
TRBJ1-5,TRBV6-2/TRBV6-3,CASSWAGTGRNQPQHF
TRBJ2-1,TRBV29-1,CSTRTVDNEQFF
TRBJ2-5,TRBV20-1,CSARGGQGAEETQYF
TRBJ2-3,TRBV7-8,CASTLAGGNTQYF
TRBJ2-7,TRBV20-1,CSARASGQTTYEQYF